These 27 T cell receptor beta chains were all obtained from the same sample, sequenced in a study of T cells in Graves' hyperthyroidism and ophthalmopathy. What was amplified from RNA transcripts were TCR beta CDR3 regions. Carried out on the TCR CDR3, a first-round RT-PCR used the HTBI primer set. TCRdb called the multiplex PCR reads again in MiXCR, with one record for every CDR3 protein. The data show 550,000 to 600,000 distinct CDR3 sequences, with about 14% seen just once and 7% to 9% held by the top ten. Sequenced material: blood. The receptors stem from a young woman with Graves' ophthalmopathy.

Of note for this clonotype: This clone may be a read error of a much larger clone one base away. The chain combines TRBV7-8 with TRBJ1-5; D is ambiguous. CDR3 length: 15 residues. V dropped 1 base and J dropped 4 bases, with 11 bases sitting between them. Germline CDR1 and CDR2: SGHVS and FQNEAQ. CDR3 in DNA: TGTGCCAGCAGCTTAGTGTTGTTCGGGAATCAGCCCCAGCATTTT. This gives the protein CASSLVLFGNQPQHF.

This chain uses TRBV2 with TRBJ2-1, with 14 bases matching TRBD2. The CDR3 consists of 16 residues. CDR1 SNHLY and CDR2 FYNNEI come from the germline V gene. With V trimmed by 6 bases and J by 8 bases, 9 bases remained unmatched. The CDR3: CASSDRLAGGLYEQFF. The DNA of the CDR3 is TGTGCCAGCAGCGACCGACTAGCGGGAGGGTTGTATGAGCAGTTCTTC.

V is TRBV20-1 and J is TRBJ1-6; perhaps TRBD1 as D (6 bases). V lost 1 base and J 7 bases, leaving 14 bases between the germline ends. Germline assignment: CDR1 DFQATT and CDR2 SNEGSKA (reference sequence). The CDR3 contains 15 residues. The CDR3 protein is CSARANWQGNSPLHF. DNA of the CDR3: TGCAGTGCTAGAGCGAATTGGCAGGGGAATTCACCCCTCCACTTT.

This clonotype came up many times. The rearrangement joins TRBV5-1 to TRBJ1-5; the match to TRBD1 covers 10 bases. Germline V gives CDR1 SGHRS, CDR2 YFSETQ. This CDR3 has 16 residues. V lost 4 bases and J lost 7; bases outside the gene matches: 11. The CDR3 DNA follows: TGCGCCAGCAGCCCTACCGGGACAGGGGACGGCCAGCCCCAGCATTTT. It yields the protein CASSPTGTGDGQPQHF.

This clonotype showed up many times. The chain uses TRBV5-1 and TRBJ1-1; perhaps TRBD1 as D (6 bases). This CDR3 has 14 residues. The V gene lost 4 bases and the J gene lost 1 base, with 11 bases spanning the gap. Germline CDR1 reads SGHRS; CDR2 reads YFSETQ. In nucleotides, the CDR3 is TGCGCCAGCAGCCCCCGACAGGAGAACACTGAAGCTTTCTTT. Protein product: CASSPRQENTEAFF.

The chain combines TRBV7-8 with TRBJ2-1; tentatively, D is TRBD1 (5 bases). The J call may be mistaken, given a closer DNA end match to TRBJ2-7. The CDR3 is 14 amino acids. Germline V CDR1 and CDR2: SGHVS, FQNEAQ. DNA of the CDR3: TGTGCCAGCAGCTTAAGATCCTTAGGGGATGAGCAGTACTTC. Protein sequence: CASSLRSLGDEQYF.

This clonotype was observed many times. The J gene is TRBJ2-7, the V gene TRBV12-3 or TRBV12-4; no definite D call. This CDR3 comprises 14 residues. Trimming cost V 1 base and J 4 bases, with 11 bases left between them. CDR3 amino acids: CASSLGQWEYEQYF. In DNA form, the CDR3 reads TGTGCCAGCAGTTTAGGGCAATGGGAATACGAGCAGTACTTC.

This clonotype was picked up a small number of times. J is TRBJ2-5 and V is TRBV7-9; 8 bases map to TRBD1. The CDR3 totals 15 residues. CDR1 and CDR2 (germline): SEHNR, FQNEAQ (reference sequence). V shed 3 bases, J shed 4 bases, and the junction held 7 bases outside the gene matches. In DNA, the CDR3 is TGTGCCAGCAGCTTGGGCAGGGGGCAATTAGAGACCCAGTACTTC. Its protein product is CASSLGRGQLETQYF.

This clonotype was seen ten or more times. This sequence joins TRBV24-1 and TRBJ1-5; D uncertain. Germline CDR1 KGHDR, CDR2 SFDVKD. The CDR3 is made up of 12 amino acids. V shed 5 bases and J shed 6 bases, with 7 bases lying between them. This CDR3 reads CATSASGQPQHF. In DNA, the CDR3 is TGTGCCACCAGTGCAAGTGGTCAGCCCCAGCATTTT.

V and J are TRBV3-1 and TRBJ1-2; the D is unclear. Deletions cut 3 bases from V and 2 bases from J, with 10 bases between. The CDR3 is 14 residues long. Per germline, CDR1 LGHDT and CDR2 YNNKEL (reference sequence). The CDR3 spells CASSHLTENYGYTF. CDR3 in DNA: TGTGCCAGCAGCCACCTCACAGAAAACTATGGCTACACCTTC.

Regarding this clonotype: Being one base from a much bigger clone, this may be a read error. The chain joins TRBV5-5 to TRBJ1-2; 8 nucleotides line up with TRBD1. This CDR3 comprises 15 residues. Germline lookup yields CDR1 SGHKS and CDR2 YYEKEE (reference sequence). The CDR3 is CASSSPDRANHGYTF. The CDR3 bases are TGTGCCAGCAGCTCTCCGGACAGGGCTAACCATGGCTACACCTTC.

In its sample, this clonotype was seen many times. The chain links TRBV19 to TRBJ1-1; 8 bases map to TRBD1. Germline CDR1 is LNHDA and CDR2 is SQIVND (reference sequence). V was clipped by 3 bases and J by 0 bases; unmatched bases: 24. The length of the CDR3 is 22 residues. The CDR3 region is CASSMGWGSGQGALVMNTEAFF. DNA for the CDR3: TGTGCCAGTAGTATGGGCTGGGGAAGCGGGCAGGGGGCGCTTGTCATGAACACTGAAGCTTTCTTT.

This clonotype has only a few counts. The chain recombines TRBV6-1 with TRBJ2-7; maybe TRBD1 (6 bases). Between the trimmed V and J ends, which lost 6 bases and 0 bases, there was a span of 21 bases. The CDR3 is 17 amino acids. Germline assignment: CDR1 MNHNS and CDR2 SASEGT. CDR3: CASSDAGTPFISYEQYF. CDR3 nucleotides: TGTGCCAGCAGCGACGCCGGGACACCTTTTATCTCCTACGAGCAGTACTTC.

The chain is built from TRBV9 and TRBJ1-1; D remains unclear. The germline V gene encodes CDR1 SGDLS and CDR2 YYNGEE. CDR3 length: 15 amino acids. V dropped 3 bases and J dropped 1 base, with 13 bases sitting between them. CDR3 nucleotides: TGTGCCAGCAGCGCAAGTTACCCCGGGAACACTGAAGCTTTCTTT. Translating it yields CASSASYPGNTEAFF.

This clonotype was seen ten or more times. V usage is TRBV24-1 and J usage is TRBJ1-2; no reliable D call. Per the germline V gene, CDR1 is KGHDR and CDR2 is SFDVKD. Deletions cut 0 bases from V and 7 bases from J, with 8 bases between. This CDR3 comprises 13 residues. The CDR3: CATSDLSLGGYTF. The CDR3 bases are TGTGCCACCAGTGATTTGAGTCTGGGTGGCTACACCTTC.

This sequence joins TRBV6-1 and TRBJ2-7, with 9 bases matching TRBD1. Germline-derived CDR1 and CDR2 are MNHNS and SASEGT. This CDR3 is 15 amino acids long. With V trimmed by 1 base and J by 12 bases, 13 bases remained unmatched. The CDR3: CASSEGEDRGLGLYF. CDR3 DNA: TGTGCCAGCAGTGAAGGGGAGGACAGGGGTCTCGGGCTGTACTTC.

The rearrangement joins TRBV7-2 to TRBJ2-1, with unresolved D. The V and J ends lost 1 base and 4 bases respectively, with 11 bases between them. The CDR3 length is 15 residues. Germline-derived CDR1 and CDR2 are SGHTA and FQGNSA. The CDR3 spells CASSLESSWYNEQFF. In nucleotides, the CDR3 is TGTGCCAGCAGCTTAGAGTCTAGTTGGTACAATGAGCAGTTCTTC.

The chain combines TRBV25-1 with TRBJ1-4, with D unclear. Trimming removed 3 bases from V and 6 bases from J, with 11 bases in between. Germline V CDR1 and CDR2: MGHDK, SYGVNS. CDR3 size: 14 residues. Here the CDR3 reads CASSEGIKDEKLFF. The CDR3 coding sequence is TGTGCCAGCAGTGAGGGGATTAAAGATGAAAAACTGTTTTTT.

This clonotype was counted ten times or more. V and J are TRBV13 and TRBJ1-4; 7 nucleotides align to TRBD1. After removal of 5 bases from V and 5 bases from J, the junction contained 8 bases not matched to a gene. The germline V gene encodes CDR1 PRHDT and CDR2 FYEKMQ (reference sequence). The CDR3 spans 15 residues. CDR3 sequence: CASSRRQGGNEKLFF. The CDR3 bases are TGTGCCAGCAGCAGACGACAGGGAGGCAATGAAAAACTGTTTTTT.

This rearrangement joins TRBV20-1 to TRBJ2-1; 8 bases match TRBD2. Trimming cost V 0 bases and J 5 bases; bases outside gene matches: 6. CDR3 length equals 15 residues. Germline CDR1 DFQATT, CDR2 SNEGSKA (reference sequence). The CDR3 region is CSARDHAAGDNEQFF. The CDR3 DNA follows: TGCAGTGCTAGAGATCACGCAGCGGGAGACAATGAGCAGTTCTTC.

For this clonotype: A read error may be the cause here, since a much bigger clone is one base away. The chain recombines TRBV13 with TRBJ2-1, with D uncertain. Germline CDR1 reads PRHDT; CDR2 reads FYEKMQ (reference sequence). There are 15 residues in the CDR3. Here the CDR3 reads CASSPLTGSYNEQSF. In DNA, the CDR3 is TGTGCCAGCAGCCCCCTTACGGGCTCCTACAATGAGCAGTCCTTC.

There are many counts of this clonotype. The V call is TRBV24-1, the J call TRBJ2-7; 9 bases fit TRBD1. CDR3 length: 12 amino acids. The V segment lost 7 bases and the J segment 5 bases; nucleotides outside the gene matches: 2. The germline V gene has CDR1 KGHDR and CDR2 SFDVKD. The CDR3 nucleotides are TGTGCCACCAGCCGACAGGGGGACGAGCAGTACTTC. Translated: CATSRQGDEQYF.

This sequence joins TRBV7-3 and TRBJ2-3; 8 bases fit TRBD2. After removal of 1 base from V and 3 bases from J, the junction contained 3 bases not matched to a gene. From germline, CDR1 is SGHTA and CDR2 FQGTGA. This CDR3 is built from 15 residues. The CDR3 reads CASSLISGTTDTQYF. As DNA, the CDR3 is TGTGCCAGCAGCTTAATTAGCGGGACGACAGATACGCAGTATTTT.

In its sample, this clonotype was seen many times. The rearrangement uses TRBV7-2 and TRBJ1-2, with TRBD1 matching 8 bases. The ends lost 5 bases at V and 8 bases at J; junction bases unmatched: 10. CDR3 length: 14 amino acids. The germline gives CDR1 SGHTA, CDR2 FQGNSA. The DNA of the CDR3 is TGTGCCAGCAGCCCGACGACAGGGGCGCGAGGCTACACCTTC. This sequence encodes CASSPTTGARGYTF.

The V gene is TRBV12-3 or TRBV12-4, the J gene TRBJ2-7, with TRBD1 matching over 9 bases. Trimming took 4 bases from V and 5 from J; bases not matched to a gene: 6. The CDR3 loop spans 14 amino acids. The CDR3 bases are TGTGCCAGCAGTTACAGGGGGCTCGGCGACGAGCAGTACTTC. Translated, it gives CASSYRGLGDEQYF.

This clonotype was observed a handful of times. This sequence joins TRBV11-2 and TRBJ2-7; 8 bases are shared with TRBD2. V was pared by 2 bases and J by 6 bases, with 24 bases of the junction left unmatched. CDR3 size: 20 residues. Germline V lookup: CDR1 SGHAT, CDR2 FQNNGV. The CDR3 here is CASSLWPGTSNFKTSTEQYF. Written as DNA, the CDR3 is TGTGCCAGCAGCTTATGGCCGGGGACTAGTAATTTTAAGACGTCGACCGAGCAGTACTTC.

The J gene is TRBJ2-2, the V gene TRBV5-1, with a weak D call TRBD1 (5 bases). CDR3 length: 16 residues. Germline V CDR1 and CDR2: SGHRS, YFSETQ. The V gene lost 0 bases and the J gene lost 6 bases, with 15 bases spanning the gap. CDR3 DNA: TGCGCCAGCAGCTTGGCCAGGCAGGGTGGCGCCGGGGAGCTGTTTTTT. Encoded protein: CASSLARQGGAGELFF.